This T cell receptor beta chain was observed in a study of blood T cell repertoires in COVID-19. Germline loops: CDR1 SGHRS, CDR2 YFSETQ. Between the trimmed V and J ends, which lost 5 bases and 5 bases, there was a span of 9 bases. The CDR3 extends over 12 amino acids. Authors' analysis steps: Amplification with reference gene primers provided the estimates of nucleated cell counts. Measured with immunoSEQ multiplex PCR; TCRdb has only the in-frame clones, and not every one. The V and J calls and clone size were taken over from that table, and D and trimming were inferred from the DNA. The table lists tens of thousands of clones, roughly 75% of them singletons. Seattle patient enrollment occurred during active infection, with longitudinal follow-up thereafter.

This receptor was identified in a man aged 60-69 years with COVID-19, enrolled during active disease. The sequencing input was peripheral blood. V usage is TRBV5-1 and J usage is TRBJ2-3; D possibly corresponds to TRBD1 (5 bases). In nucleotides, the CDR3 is TGCGCCAGCAGTCAAGGGGAAGATACGCAGTATTTT. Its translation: CASSQGEDTQYF.